This T cell receptor (beta chain) was captured by sequencing in a study of T-cell reconstitution after alpha-beta-depleted transplantation in children. Study findings and constraints: A year had passed since transplant, and T-cell counts and diversity by then came mostly from newly produced T cells. In some patients, recipient T cells and intrathymic progenitors surviving conditioning explained high day-60 diversity. Several hundred graft clones that had expanded were reportedly the source of alpha-beta T cells about two months after transplant.

The germline V gene has CDR1 SEHNR and CDR2 FQNEAQ (reference sequence). After removal of 4 bases from V and 0 bases from J, the junction contained 9 bases not matched to a gene. The CDR3 contains 16 residues. This clonotype came up many times. What it recognizes is unknown. Unique molecular identifiers were used to barcode this TCRbeta library. TCRdb reprocessed the PCR reads via MiXCR and lists one record per CDR3 protein. The data show fewer than 35,000 distinct CDR3 sequences, with nearly 6.5% seen just once and around 27% held by the top ten. The chain has TRBV7-9 and TRBJ2-7; 7 positions match TRBD1. This material consisted of peripheral blood, taken 60 days after TCRalphabeta/CD19-depleted stem cell transplant. The clonotype was recovered from a child younger than two who had a stem cell transplant for acute myeloid leukemia, so the T cells may come from the graft donor. CDR3 bases: TGTGCCAGCAGCTCTCGGGACAGCATCCTCTCCTACGAGCAGTACTTC. Amino acids: CASSSRDSILSYEQYF.